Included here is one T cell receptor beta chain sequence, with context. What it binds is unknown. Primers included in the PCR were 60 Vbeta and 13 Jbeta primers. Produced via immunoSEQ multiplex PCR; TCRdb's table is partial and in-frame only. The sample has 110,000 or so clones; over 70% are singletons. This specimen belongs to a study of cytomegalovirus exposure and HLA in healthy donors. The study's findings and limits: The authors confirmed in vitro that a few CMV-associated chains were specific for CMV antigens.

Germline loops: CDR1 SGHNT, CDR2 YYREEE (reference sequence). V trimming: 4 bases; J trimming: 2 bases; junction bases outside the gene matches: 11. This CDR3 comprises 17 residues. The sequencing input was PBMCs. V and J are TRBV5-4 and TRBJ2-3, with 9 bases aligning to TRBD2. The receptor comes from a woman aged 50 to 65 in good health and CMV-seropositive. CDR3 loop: CASSLPWRGGDTDTQYF. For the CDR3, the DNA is TGTGCCAGCAGCCTACCTTGGCGGGGGGGCGACACAGATACGCAGTATTTT.